This T cell receptor beta chain emerged from a study of T cells in localized non-small cell lung cancer (dated by TCRdb to the early 2020s). Broadly, across the study: The study examined T cell repertoires in a few hundred patients with early-stage NSCLC and compared tumors with uninvolved tumor-adjacent lungs. The cohort consisted of roughly 240 treatment-naive NSCLC patients whose localized lung tumors had been resected. The mean age of the NSCLC patients was less than 70 years, with fewer than 150 men and around 100 women. Broader findings and caveats from the paper: Because the study design was exploratory, TCR variables were selected using unadjusted p-values without false-discovery rate correction. A median of roughly 60 of the top 100 tumor clones were detected in paired uninvolved adjacent lung, and around 30 of these tumor clones were also found among the top 100 clones of the paired uninvolved adjacent lung. Multi-region tumor sequencing was not performed, so intratumor heterogeneity could not be excluded. Longer overall survival was associated with higher T cell density in blood, whereas shorter survival was associated with higher clonality in adjacent lung. The highest T cell clonality was observed in uninvolved tumor-adjacent lung, where clonality exceeded that of tumor, suggesting that antigenic responses were more focused in uninvolved tumor-adjacent lung.

On this clone: This receptor's antigen is unknown. No much larger clone exists at a distance of one base, and base qualities are not known.

The immunoSEQ Assay was used to sequence TCR beta CDR3 regions from DNA. The study's processing was this. To compute T cell density, TCR beta template counts were normalized to usable DNA, which was estimated by amplifying housekeeping genes. The preseqR package was used to estimate richness by extrapolating to 400,000 templates for PBMC samples and to 120,000 templates for tissue samples. Clonality was defined by subtracting Pielou's evenness from one. Tissue-enriched TCRs were identified by differential abundance testing using productive amino-acid clonotypes, minimum total count 5 and alpha 0.1. Repertoire overlap between compartments was quantified with the Jaccard Index and Morisita Overlap Index. GLIPH clustered TCR beta CDR3s with public tetramer-defined viral CDR3s; viral motifs required at least three viral sequences plus V-gene enrichment. The table was pulled from immuneACCESS by TCRdb, which kept in-frame rearrangements only. Such tables lose some clones; where checked, under half of the loss comes from unresolved V genes, and the rest has no known cause. The V and J calls and the clone size are those of that table, but D and trimming were determined from the DNA. A total of tens of thousands of clones appear in this sample, about 90% of them only once. Together, the top ten hold about 6% of the sample.

At diagnosis, tumor, uninvolved tumor-adjacent lung and peripheral blood were collected and then preserved as a mix of FFPE and fresh-frozen material. For TCR repertoire profiling, blood samples were analyzed in the form of peripheral blood mononuclear cells. The germline V gene (reference sequence) yields SEHNR for CDR1 and FQNEAQ for CDR2. From V the trimming removes 0 bases and from J it removes 5 bases, while the gene matches leave 0 bases of the junction unaccounted for. The CDR3, from cysteine to phenylalanine, totals 14 residues. This entry keeps only the CDR3 DNA: 42 bases, framed from base 1.

The rearranged segments are TRBV7-9 and TRBJ2-2; TRBD2 matches 7 bases in the middle. The sequence derives from a man between 35 and 75 years old with stage I lung adenocarcinoma. Source: peripheral blood, taken before any cancer treatment. The CDR3 loop reads CASSLAAGTGELFF. The DNA sequence reads TGTGCCAGCAGCTTAGCAGCGGGGACCGGGGAGCTGTTTTTT. Beyond the CDR3, the reference TRBV7-9 and TRBJ2-2 genes provide the residues; the full variable domain reads: DTGVSQNPRHKITKRGQNVTFRCDPISEHNRLYWYRQTLGQGPEFLTYFQNEAQLEKSRLLSDRFSAERPKGSFSTLEIQRTEQGDSAMYLCASSLAAGTGELFFGEGSRLTVL.